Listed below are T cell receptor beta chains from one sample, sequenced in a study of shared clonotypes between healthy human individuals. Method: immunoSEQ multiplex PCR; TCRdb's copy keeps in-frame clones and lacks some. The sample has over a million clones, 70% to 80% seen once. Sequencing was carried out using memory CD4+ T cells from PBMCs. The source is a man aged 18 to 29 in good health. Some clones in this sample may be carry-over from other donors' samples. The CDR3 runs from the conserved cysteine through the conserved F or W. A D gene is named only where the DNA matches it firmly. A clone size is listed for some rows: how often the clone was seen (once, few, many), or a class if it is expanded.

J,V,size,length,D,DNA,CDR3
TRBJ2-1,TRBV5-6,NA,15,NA,TGTGCCAGCAGCCAACAAAAGAGCTCCTACAATGAGCAGTTCTTC,CASSQQKSSYNEQFF
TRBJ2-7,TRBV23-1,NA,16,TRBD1,TGCGCCAGCAGTCAATCGCTCTCGGGACAGGGGAACGAGCAGTACTTC,CASSQSLSGQGNEQYF
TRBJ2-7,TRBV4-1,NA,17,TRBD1,TGCGCCAGCAGCCAAGCCTTAACAGGGGGCATGGTTTACGAGCAGTACTTC,CASSQALTGGMVYEQYF
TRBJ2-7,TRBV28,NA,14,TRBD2,TGTGCCAGCCAAGGGACTAGCGGGAAGTACGAGCAGTACTTC,CASQGTSGKYEQYF
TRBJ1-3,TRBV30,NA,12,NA,TGTGCCTGGACCGAGGGGGGAAACACCATATATTTT,CAWTEGGNTIYF
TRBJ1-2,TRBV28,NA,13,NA,TGTGCCAGCAGTTCCGGGACGGACTATGGCTACACCTTC,CASSSGTDYGYTF
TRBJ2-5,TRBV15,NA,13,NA,TGTGCCACCAGCCACCGGGACAAGGAGACCCAGTACTTC,CATSHRDKETQYF
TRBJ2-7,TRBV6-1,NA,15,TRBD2,TGTGCCAGCAGTGTACCCAGGGGACTAGCTTACGAGCAGTACTTC,CASSVPRGLAYEQYF
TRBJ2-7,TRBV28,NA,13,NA,TGTGCCAGCAGTTTAGTCAAGGACCTTCCTCGCGACTTC,CASSLVKDLPRDF
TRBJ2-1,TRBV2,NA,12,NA,TGTGCCAGCAAAGACTCCTACAATGAGCAGTTCTTC,CASKDSYNEQFF
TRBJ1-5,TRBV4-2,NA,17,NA,TGTGCCAGCAGCCAAGCACAGCCGCCCGGGAGCGATCAGCCCCAGCATTTT,CASSQAQPPGSDQPQHF
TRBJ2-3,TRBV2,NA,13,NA,TGTGCCAGCAGGACGGACAGCCCAGATACGCAGTATTTT,CASRTDSPDTQYF
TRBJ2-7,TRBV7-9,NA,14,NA,TGTGCCAGCAGCTTAATGGACGGTCCCTACGAGCAGTACTTC,CASSLMDGPYEQYF
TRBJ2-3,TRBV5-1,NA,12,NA,TGCGCCAGCCAATTTGACACAGATACGCAGTATTTT,CASQFDTDTQYF
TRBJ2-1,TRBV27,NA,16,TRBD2,TGTGCCAGCAGCCTCTTCGGGGGGGCCTCCTACAATGAGCAGTTCTTC,CASSLFGGASYNEQFF
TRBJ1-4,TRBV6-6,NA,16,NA,TGTGCCAGCAGCTCGGGACGTCGGAAGGCTAATGAAAAACTGTTTTTT,CASSSGRRKANEKLFF
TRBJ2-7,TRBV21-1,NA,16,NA,TGTGCCAGCAGTTCTACCCACGGCAGGGCAACCTACGAGCAGTACTTC,CASSSTHGRATYEQYF
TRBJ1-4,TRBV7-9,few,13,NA,TGTGCCAGCAGCTTAATCGGGGGGGAAAAACTGTTTTTT,CASSLIGGEKLFF
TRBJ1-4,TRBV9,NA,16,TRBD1,TGTGCCAGCAGCACCCCCAGGGGGATCACTAATGAAAAACTGTTTTTT,CASSTPRGITNEKLFF
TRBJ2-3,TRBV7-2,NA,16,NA,TGTGCCAGCAGCTTAGGTATTAGCGGAAGCACAGATACGCAGTATTTT,CASSLGISGSTDTQYF
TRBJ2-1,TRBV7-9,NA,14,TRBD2,TGTGCCAGCGTACTGGGACTAGCTGGCAATGAGCAGTTCTTC,CASVLGLAGNEQFF
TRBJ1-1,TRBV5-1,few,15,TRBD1,TGCGCCAGCAGCTTGGAGACAGGGGGCATATCTGAAGCTTTCTTT,CASSLETGGISEAFF
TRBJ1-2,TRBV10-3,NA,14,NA,TGTGCCATCAGCGGGTTGGGCAGGGAAAGAGGCTACACCTTC,CAISGLGRERGYTF
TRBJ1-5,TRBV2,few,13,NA,TGTGCCAGCAGCGGGGCAGGGGATCAGCCCCAGCATTTT,CASSGAGDQPQHF
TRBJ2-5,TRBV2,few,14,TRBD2,TGTGCCAGCAGTGTGGGGACTAGCGAAGAGACCCAGTACTTC,CASSVGTSEETQYF
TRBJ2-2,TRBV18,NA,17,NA,TGTGCCAGCTCACCGATTTCTGGTGCATTTGACACCGGGGAGCTGTTTTTT,CASSPISGAFDTGELFF
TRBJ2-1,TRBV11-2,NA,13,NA,TGTGCCAGCAGCTTAGTACTCGGGAATGAGCAGTTCTTC,CASSLVLGNEQFF
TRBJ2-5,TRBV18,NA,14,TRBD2,TGTGCCAGCTCACTGGGACTAGCGGGAGAAGACCAGTACTTC,CASSLGLAGEDQYF
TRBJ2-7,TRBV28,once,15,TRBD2,TGTGCCAGCAGCCGGACTAGCGGGAGTTTGTACGAGCAGTACTTC,CASSRTSGSLYEQYF
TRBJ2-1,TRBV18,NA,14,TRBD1,TGTGCCAGCTCAGAGGGGGACAGCAGGAATGAGCAGTTCTTC,CASSEGDSRNEQFF
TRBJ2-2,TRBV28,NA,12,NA,TGTGCCAGCAAGGGGGACACCGGGGAGCTGTTTTTT,CASKGDTGELFF
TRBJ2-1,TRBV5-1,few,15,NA,TGCGCCAGCAGCTACGAGGCCGTCTCCTACAATGAGCAGTTCTTC,CASSYEAVSYNEQFF
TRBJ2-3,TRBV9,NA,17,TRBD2,TGTGCCAGCAGCGTAGGGGTAGCGGGAGGACGGGCAGATACGCAGTATTTT,CASSVGVAGGRADTQYF
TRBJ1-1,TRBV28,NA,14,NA,TGTGCCAGCAGCTCCCCGGGACTCAATACTGAAGCTTTCTTT,CASSSPGLNTEAFF
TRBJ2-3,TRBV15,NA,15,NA,TGTGCCACCAGCAGAGGGGGAGACTTGGCAGATACGCAGTATTTT,CATSRGGDLADTQYF
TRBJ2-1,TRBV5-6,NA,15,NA,TGTGCCAGCAGCTTCCACAGGCCGTACTACAATGAGCAGTTCTTC,CASSFHRPYYNEQFF
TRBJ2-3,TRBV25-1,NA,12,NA,TGTGCCAGCAGTGAAAGTGGAGATACGCAGTATTTT,CASSESGDTQYF
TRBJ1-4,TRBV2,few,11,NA,TGTGCCAGCAAGGCTAATGAAAAACTGTTTTTT,CASKANEKLFF
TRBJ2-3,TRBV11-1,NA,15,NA,TGTGCCAGCAGCGCAAGACAGTATCGCACAGATACGCAGTATTTT,CASSARQYRTDTQYF
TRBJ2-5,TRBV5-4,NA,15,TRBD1,TGTGCCAGCAGCAGGGACAGGGGTTACGAAGAGACCCAGTACTTC,CASSRDRGYEETQYF
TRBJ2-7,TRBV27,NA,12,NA,TGTGCCAGCAGACTAGAGGGGTACGAGCAGTACTTC,CASRLEGYEQYF
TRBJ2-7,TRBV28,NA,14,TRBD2,TGTGCCAGCAGTTTGAATCTAGCGGGATACGAGCAGTACTTC,CASSLNLAGYEQYF
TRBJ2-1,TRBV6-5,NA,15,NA,TGTGCCAGCAGTTCAGGGGCAGGCGTCCCGAATGAGCAGTTCTTC,CASSSGAGVPNEQFF
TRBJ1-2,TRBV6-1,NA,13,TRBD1,TGTGCCAGCGAGAGGGGGCGCGACTATGGCTACACCTTC,CASERGRDYGYTF
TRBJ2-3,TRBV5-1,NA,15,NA,TGCGCCAGCAGCCCGGGACAACTGCGCACAGATACGCAGTATTTT,CASSPGQLRTDTQYF
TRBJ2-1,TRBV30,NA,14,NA,TGTGCCTGGAGTCCGGGGATTGGTTGGAATGAGCAGTTCTTC,CAWSPGIGWNEQFF
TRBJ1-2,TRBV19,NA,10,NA,TGTGCCAGTAAAGGGGCTGGCTACACCTTC,CASKGAGYTF
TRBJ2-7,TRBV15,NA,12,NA,TGTGCCACCAGCAGGGACGGATACGAGCAGTACTTC,CATSRDGYEQYF
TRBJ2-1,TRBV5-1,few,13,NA,TGCGCCAGTGGGACACCACCCTACAATGAGCAGTTCTTC,CASGTPPYNEQFF
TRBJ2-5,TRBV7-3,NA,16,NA,TGTGCCAGCAGCGCGTCCGGGACAAACGGGGTGGAGACCCAGTACTTC,CASSASGTNGVETQYF
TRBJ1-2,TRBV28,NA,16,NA,TGTGCCAGCAGGACTTTAGGAGGCTCCCATCGGGGTGGCTACACCTTC,CASRTLGGSHRGGYTF
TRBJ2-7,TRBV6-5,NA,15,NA,TGTGCCAGCAGTGTCTCCGGGAGCTTACCCTACGAGCAGTACTTC,CASSVSGSLPYEQYF
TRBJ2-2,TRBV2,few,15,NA,TGTGCCAGCAGTGAAAACCAGGCGAACACCGGGGAGCTGTTTTTT,CASSENQANTGELFF
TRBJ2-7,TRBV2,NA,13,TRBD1,TGTGCCAGCAGTGTCGGACAGGGGGGCGAGCAGTACTTC,CASSVGQGGEQYF
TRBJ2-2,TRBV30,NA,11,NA,TGTGCCTGGAGTGTCCGCGGGGAGCTGTTTTTT,CAWSVRGELFF